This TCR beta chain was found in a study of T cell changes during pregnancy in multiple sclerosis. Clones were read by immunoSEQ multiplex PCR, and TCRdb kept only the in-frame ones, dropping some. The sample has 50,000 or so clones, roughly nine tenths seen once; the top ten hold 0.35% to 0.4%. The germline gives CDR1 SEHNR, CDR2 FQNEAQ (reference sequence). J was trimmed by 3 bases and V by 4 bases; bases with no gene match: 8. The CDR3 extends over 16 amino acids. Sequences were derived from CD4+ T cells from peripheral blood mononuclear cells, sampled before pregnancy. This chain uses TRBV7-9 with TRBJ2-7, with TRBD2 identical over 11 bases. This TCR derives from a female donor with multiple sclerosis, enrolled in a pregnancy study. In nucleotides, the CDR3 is TGTGCCAGCAGCTCCCAAATGACTAGCGGGGTCTACGAGCAGTACTTC. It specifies CASSSQMTSGVYEQYF. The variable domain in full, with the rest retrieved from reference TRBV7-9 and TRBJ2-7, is DTGVSQNPRHKITKRGQNVTFRCDPISEHNRLYWYRQTLGQGPEFLTYFQNEAQLEKSRLLSDRFSAERPKGSFSTLEIQRTEQGDSAMYLCASSSQMTSGVYEQYFGPGTRLTVT.